These 2 T cell receptor beta chains originate from one sample sequenced in a study of regulatory T cells in long-lasting Graves disease. Libraries of TCR beta came from iRepertoire HTBI primers plus Arm-PCR of CDR3 regions. A single record per CDR3 protein comes from TCRdb applying MiXCR to the multiplex PCR reads. The sample records 300,000 to 350,000 distinct CDR3 sequences, roughly a fifth being singletons. As for time point: persistent/refractory GD, antithyroid drugs over 5 years with positive TRAb. The TCR library was prepared using RNA isolated from PBMCs. Sequenced here: peripheral blood mononuclear cells (PBMCs), sampled when the disease was refractory, from a patient treated with antithyroid drugs. The receptors come from a female donor with Graves disease.

This clonotype was detected ten times or more. This sequence joins TRBV20-1 and TRBJ1-4; 7 bases agree with TRBD1. Unmatched junction bases numbered 4, after V lost 5 bases and J lost 4 bases. Germline values: CDR1 DFQATT, CDR2 SNEGSKA (reference sequence). CDR3 length equals 13 residues. In DNA form, the CDR3 reads TGCAGTGCTCAGGGGGGGATTAATGAAAAACTGTTTTTT. The encoded protein is CSAQGGINEKLFF.

This sequence joins TRBV5-6 and TRBJ1-4; TRBD1 is a possible D gene (6 bases). V was clipped by 5 bases and J by 5 bases, with 13 bases between them. The V gene's germline CDR1 is SGHDT and CDR2 YYEEEE. CDR3 length equals 14 residues. The CDR3 DNA follows: TGTGCCAGCAGTACAGGGAGAAAGAATGAAAAACTGTTTTTT. It encodes CASSTGRKNEKLFF.